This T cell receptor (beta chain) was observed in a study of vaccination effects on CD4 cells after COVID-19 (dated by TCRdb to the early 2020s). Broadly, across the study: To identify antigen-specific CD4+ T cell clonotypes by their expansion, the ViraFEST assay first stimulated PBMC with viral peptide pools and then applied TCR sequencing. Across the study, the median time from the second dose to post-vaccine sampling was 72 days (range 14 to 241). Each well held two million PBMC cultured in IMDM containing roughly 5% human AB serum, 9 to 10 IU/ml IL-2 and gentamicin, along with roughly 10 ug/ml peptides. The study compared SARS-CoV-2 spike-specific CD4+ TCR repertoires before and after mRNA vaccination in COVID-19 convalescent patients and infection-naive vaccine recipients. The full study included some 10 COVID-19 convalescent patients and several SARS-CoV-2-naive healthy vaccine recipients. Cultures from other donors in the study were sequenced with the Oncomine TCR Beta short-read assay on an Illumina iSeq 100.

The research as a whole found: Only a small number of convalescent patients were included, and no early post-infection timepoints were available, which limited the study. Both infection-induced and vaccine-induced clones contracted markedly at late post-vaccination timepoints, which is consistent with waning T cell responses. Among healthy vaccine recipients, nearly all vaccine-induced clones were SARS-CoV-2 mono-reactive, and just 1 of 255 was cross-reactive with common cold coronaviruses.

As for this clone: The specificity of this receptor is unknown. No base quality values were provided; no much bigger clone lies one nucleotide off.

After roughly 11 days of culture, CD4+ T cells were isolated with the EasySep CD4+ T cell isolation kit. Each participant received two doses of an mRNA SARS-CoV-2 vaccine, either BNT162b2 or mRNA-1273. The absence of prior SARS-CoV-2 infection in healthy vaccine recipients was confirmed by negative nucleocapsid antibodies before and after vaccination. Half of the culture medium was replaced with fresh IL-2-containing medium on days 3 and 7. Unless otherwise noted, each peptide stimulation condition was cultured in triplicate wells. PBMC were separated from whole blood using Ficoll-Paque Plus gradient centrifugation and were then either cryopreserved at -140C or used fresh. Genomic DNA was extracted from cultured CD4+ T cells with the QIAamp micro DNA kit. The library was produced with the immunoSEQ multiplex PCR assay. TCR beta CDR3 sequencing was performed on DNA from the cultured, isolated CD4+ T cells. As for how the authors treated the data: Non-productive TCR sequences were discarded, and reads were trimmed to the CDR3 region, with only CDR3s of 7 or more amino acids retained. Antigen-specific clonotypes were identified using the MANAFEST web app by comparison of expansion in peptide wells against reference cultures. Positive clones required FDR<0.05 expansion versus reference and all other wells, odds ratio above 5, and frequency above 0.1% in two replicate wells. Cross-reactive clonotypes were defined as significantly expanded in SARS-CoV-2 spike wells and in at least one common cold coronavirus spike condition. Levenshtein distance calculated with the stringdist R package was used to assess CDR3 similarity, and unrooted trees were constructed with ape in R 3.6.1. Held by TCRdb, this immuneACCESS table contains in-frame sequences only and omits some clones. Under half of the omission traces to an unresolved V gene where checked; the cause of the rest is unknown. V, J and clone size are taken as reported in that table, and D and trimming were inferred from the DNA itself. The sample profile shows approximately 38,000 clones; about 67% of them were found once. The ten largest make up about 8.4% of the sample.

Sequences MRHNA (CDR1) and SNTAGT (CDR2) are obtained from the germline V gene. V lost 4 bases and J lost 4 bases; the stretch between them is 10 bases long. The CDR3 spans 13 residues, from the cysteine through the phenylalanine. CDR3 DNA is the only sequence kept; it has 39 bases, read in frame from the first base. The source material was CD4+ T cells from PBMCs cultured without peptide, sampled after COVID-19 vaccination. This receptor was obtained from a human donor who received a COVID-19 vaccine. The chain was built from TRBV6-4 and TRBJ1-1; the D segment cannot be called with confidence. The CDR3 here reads CASSADMITEAFF. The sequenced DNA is TGTGCCAGCAGTGCAGACATGATCACTGAAGCTTTCTTT.